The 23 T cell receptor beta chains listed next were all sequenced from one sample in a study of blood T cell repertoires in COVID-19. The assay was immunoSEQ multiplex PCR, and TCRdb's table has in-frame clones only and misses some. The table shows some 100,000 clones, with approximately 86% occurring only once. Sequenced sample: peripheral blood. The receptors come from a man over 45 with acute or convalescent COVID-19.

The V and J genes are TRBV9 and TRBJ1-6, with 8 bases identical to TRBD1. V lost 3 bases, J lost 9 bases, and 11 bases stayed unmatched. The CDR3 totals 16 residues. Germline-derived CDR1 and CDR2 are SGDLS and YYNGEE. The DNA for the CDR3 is TGTGCCAGCAGCGAGTCCCGGACAGGGTTAGGTTCACCCCTCCACTTT. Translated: CASSESRTGLGSPLHF.

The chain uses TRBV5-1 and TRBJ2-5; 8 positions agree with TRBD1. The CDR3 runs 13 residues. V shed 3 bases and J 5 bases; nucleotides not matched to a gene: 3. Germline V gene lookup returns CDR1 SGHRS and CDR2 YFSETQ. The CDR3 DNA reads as TGCGCCAGCAGCTCGGACAGGGTCGAGACCCAGTACTTC. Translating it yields CASSSDRVETQYF. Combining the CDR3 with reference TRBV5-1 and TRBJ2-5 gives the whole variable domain KAGVTQTPRYLIKTRGQQVTLSCSPISGHRSVSWYQQTPGQGLQFLFEYFSETQRNKGNFPGRFSGRQFSNSRSEMNVSTLELGDSALYLCASSSDRVETQYFGPGTRLLVL.

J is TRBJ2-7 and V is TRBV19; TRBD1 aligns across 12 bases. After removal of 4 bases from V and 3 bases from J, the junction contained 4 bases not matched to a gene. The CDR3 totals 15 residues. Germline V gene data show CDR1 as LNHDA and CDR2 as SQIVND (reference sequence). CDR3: CASSNRDRGRYEQYF. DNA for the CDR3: TGTGCCAGTAGTAATAGGGACAGGGGGCGCTACGAGCAGTACTTC.

This CDR3 is CASSVGTSGRAFSEQYF. The CDR3 DNA follows: TGTGCCAGCAGTGTCGGGACTAGCGGGAGGGCCTTCAGCGAGCAGTACTTC. The chain carries TRBV6-1 and TRBJ2-7; 16 bases fit TRBD2. The V segment lost 4 bases and the J segment 6 bases; nucleotides outside the gene matches: 9. The CDR3 totals 17 residues. Germline CDR1 reads MNHNS; CDR2 reads SASEGT.

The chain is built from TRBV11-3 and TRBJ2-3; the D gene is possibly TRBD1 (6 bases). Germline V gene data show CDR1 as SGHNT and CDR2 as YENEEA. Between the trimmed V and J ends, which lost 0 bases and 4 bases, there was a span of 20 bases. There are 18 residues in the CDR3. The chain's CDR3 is CASSLEGTPVGVADTQYF. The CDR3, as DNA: TGTGCCAGCAGCTTAGAGGGGACACCCGTCGGGGTGGCAGATACGCAGTATTTT.

CDR3 sequence (DNA): TGTGCCAGCAGTAACAGGGACGAGCAGTACTTC. Amino acids: CASSNRDEQYF. The gene calls are TRBV12-3 or TRBV12-4 and TRBJ2-7; maybe TRBD1 (6 bases). Between the trimmed V and J ends, which lost 5 bases and 5 bases, there was a span of 7 bases. The CDR3 loop spans 11 amino acids.

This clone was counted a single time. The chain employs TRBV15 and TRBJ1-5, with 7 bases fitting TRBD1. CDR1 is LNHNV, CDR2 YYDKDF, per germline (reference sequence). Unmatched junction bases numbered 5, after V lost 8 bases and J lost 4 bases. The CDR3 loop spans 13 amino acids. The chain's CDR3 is CATAGQRNQPQHF. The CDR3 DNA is TGTGCCACCGCGGGACAGAGAAATCAGCCCCAGCATTTT.

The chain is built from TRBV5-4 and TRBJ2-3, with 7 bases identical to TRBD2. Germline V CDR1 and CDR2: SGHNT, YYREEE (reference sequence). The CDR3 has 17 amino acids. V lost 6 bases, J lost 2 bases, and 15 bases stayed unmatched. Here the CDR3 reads CASTPGSASGVTDTQYF. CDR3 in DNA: TGTGCCAGCACCCCCGGGTCCGCTAGCGGTGTCACAGATACGCAGTATTTT.

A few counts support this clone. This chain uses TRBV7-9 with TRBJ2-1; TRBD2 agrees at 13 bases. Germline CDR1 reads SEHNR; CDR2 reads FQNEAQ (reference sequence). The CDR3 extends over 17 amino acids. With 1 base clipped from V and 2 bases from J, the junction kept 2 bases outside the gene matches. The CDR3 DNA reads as TGTGCCAGCAGCTTAGGAACTAGCGGGAGGGCCTACAATGAGCAGTTCTTC. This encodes CASSLGTSGRAYNEQFF.

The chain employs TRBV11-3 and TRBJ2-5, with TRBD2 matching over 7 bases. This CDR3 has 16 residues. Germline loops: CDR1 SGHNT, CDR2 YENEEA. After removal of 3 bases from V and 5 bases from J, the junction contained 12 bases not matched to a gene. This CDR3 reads CASSFTAVMGGETQYF. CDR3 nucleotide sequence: TGTGCCAGCAGCTTCACAGCCGTAATGGGGGGGGAGACCCAGTACTTC.

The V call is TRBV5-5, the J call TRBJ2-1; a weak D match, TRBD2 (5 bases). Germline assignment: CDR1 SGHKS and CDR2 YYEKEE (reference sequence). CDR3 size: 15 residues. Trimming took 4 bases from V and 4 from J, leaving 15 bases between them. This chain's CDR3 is CASSLDVASYNEQFF. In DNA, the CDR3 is TGTGCCAGCAGCCTCGATGTAGCGTCTTACAATGAGCAGTTCTTC.

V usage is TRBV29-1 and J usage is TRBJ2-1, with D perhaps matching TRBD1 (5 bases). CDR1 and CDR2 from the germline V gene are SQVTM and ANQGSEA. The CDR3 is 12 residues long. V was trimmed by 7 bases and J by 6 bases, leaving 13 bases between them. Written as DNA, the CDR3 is TGCAGCGCTGGACACCAAGGCAATGAGCAGTTCTTC. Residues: CSAGHQGNEQFF.

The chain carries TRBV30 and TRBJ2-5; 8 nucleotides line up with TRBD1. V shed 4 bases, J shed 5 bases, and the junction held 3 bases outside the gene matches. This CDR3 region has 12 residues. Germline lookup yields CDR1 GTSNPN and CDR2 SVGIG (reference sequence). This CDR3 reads CAWITGGETQYF. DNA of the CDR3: TGTGCCTGGATCACAGGGGGGGAGACCCAGTACTTC.

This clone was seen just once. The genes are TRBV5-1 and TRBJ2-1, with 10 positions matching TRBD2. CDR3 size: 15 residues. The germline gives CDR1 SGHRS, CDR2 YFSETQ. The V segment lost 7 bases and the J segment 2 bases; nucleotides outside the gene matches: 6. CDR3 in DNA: TGCGCCAGCGCAAGGACTAGCGGTCCCTACAATGAGCAGTTCTTC. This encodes CASARTSGPYNEQFF. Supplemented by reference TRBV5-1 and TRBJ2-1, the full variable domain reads KAGVTQTPRYLIKTRGQQVTLSCSPISGHRSVSWYQQTPGQGLQFLFEYFSETQRNKGNFPGRFSGRQFSNSRSEMNVSTLELGDSALYLCASARTSGPYNEQFFGPGTRLTVL.

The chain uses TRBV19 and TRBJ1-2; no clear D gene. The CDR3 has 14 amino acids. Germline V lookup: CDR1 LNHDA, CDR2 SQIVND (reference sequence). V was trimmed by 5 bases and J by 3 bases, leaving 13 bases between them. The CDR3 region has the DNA TGTGCCAGTAGTCTCGTCGGGTTCTACTATGGCTACACCTTC. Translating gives CASSLVGFYYGYTF.

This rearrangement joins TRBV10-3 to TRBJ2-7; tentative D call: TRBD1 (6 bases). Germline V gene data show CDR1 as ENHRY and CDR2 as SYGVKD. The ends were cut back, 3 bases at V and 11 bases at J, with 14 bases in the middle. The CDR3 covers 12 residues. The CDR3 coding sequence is TGTGCCATCAGTGATTTCAACAGGGATGAGTACTTC. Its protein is CAISDFNRDEYF.

CDR3 region: CASTVYTEAFF. CDR3 DNA: TGTGCCAGCACTGTATACACTGAAGCTTTCTTT. The chain couples TRBV2 to TRBJ1-1; D ambiguous. The CDR3 sequence is 11 residues long. The germline CDR1 and CDR2 sequences are SNHLY and FYNNEI. Trimming removed 7 bases from V and 3 bases from J, with 6 bases in between.

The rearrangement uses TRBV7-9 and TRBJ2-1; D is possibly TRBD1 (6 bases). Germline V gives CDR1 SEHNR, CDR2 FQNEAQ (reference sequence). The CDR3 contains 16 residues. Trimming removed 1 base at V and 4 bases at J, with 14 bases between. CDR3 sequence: CASSLVRGSYYNEQFF. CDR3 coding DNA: TGTGCCAGCAGCTTAGTCAGGGGATCGTATTACAATGAGCAGTTCTTC.

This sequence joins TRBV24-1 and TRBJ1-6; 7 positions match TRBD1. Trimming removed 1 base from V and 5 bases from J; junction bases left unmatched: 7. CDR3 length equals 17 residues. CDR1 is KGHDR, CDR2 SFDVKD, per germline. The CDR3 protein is CATSDFQQGVHNSPLHF. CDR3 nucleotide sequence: TGTGCCACCAGTGATTTTCAGCAGGGGGTTCATAATTCACCCCTCCACTTT.

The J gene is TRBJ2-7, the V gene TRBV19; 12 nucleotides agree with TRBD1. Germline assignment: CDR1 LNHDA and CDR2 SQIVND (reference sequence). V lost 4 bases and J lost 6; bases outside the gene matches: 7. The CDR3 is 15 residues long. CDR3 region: CASSRVGTGGSEQYF. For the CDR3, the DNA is TGTGCCAGTAGTAGGGTTGGGACAGGGGGCAGCGAGCAGTACTTC.

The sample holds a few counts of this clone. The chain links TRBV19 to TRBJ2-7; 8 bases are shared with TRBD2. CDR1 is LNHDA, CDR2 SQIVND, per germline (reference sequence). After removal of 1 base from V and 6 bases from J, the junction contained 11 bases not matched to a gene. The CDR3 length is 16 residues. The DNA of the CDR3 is TGTGCCAGTAGTATAGTCCCGGGACTAGAACCCCTCGAGCAGTACTTC. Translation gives CASSIVPGLEPLEQYF.

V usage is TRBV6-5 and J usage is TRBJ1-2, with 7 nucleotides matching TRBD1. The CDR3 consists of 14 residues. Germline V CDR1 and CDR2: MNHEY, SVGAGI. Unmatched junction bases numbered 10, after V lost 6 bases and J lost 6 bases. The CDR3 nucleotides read TGTGCCAGCAGGACAGGGAAGGAGCGCCATGGCTACACCTTC. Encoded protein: CASRTGKERHGYTF.

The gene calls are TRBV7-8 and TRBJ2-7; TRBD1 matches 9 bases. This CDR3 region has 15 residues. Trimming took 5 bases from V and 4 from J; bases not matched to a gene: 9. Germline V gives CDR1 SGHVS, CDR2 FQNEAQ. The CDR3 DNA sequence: TGTGCCAGCAGCACCCGGACAGGGGAAATTTACGAGCAGTACTTC. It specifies CASSTRTGEIYEQYF.